The T cell receptor beta chain described here comes from a study of cytomegalovirus exposure and HLA in healthy donors. The study's findings and limits: There was a cluster of highly shared sequence variants that was likely a sequencing artifact. Productive rates of about 87% or about 30% were seen for most TCR beta V segments in an earlier analysis.

Use of 60 Vbeta and 13 Jbeta primers characterized the PCR. Sequencing was performed with immunoSEQ multiplex PCR; in TCRdb, only in-frame clones are kept and a portion is missing. The sample lists some 96,000 clones, 60% to 75% occurring once. The CDR3 has 13 residues. Germline lookup yields CDR1 MNHNS and CDR2 SASEGT. V lost 0 bases, J lost 7 bases, and 10 bases lay in between. As to this clone: Its antigen is undetermined.

The donors were healthy bone marrow donors. This receptor was taken from a man between 60 and 75 years old in good health and CMV-seronegative. The sample was PBMCs. The J gene is TRBJ2-7, the V gene TRBV6-1, with D tentatively TRBD1 (6 bases). Written as DNA, the CDR3 is TGTGCCAGCAGTGAAGCGGACAGTGGGGAGCAGTACTTC. It codes for CASSEADSGEQYF.